This TCR beta chain was observed in a study of T-cell reconstitution after alpha-beta-depleted transplantation in children. The CDR3 contains 17 residues. V lost 8 bases and J lost 0; bases outside the gene matches: 13. The germline CDR1 and CDR2 sequences are SGHTA and FQGNSA. Study-wide findings and caveats: T-cell numbers and diversity, one year after transplant, stemmed largely from T cells that were newly produced. Several patients had high TCRbeta diversity at day 60; it came from surviving recipient T cells and thymic progenitors. After transplant, at about two months, alpha-beta T cells were reportedly derived from several hundred expanded graft clones.

The authors prepared the TCRbeta library with unique molecular identifiers. In TCRdb, the PCR reads were re-called with MiXCR into one record per CDR3 protein. In the table there are approximately 430,000 distinct CDR3 sequences, roughly 16% of which are singletons. Of note for this clonotype: What it recognizes is unknown.

The specimen was PBMCs, mostly from graft donor cells, collected 360 days after TCRalphabeta/CD19-depleted stem cell transplant. J is TRBJ2-7 and V is TRBV7-2; 10 bases agree with TRBD2. The origin of this receptor is a boy less than two years old who had a stem cell transplant for Wiskott-Aldrich syndrome, so the T cells may come from the graft donor. CDR3 coding DNA: TGTGCCAGCTTCCCGGGACTAGCGACCAGGAGCTCCTACGAGCAGTACTTC. The encoded protein is CASFPGLATRSSYEQYF. Full variable domain (rest looked up from reference TRBV7-2 and TRBJ2-7): GAGVSQSPSNKVTEKGKDVELRCDPISGHTALYWYRQSLGQGLEFLIYFQGNSAPDKSGLPSDRFSAERTGGSVSTLTIQRTQQEDSAVYLCASFPGLATRSSYEQYFGPGTRLTVT.